Included here is one T cell receptor beta chain sequence, with context. Its antigen is not known. Expressed TCRB transcripts were sequenced, since all the RNA that had been isolated was reverse transcribed. An average near 3.57 million reads came from naive, central memory and regulatory T cell samples. Produced via immunoSEQ multiplex PCR; TCRdb's table is partial and in-frame only. The table has about 900,000 clones, around a sixth seen once. Cell sorting via CD45RO/CCR7/CD25/CD127/CD95/CD27 was performed to obtain CD4+ naive, central memory, regulatory and stem cell-like memory cells. This entry comes from a study of beta chain features in type 1 diabetes. CDR3 length: 16 amino acids. Germline CDR1 reads MNHEY; CDR2 reads SMNVEV (reference sequence). The ends lost 3 bases at V and 8 bases at J; junction bases unmatched: 13. Study results and caveats: An over-representation of cells with high TCR expression could result from cDNA sequencing. In all four CD4+ subsets, TCRB CDR3 length was significantly, moderately reduced in type 1 diabetes.

The TCR originated in a woman aged 18-29 years in good health. This chain links TRBV27 with TRBJ2-1; 7 bases line up with TRBD2. The sample consisted of naive CD4+ T cells from blood. CDR3: CASSFYPRLAGDEQFF. The CDR3 nucleotides read TGTGCCAGCAGTTTCTACCCCCGACTAGCTGGCGATGAGCAGTTCTTC.